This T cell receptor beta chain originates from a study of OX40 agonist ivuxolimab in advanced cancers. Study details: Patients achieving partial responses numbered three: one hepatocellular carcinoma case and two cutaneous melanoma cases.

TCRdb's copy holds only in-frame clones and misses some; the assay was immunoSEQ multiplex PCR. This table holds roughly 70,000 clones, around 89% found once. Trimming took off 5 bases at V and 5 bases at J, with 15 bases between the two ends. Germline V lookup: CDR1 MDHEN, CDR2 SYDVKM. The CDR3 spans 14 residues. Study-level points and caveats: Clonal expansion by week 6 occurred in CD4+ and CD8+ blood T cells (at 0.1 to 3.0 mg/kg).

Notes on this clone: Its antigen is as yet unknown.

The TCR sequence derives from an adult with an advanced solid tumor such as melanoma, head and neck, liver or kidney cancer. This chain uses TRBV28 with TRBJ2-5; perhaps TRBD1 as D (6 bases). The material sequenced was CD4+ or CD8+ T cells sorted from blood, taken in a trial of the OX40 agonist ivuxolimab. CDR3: CASSPQGRVETQYF. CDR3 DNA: TGTGCCAGCAGTCCACAGGGTCGGGTCGAGACCCAGTACTTC. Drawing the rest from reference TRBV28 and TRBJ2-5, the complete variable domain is DVKVTQSSRYLVKRTGEKVFLECVQDMDHENMFWYRQDPGLGLRLIYFSYDVKMKEKGDIPEGYSVSREKKERFSLILESASTNQTSMYLCASSPQGRVETQYFGPGTRLLVL.